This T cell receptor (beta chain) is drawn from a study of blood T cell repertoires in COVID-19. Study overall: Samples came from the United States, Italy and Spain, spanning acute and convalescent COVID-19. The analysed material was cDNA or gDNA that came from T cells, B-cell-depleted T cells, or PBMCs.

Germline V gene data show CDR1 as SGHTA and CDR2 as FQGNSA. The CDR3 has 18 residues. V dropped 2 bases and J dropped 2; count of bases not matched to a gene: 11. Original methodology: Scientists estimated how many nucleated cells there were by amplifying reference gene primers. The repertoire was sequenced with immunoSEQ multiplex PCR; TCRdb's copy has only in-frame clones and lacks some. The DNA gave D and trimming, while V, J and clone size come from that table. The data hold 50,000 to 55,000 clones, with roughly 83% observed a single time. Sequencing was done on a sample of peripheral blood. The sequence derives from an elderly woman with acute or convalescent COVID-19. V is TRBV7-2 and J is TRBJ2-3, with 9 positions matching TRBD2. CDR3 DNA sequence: TGTGCCAGCAGCTTACAAACCCCTCTAGCGGGATTCACAGATACGCAGTATTTT. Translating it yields CASSLQTPLAGFTDTQYF.